These T cell receptor beta chains were read from a single sample in a study of post-analysis software for immune sequencing data. TCRdb re-called the PCR reads with MiXCR, one entry per CDR3 protein. The data show approximately 730,000 distinct CDR3 sequences, 25% to 30% seen once. The sequenced material came from blood. The source of these receptors is a girl aged 10-17 years with multiple sclerosis. Both conserved end residues are part of each CDR3. The D gene is left open where the match is weak. Clone size is stated in some rows and not others, as once, few, many or a class when expanded.

CDR3nt: TGTGCCAGCAGCGTAGGGCGGAGCTCCTACGAGCAGTACTTC
CDR3aa: CASSVGRSSYEQYF
v_gene: TRBV9
len: 14
abundance: few
d_gene: -
j_gene: TRBJ2-7

CDR3nt: TGTGCCAGCAGTTTGGGGACAGGGCACTCTGGGGCCAACGTCCTGACTTTC
CDR3aa: CASSLGTGHSGANVLTF
v_gene: TRBV12-3/TRBV12-4
len: 17
abundance: many
d_gene: TRBD1
j_gene: TRBJ2-6

CDR3nt: TGTGTCAGCAGTCCCTCCCAGGGTAGCTACACCTTC
CDR3aa: CVSSPSQGSYTF
v_gene: TRBV28
len: 12
abundance: once
d_gene: -
j_gene: TRBJ1-2

CDR3nt: TGTGCCAGCAGCTTGACCAGGGCCCGCGGGGTTAATGAAAAACTGTTTTTT
CDR3aa: CASSLTRARGVNEKLFF
v_gene: TRBV5-8
len: 17
abundance: once
d_gene: -
j_gene: TRBJ1-4

CDR3nt: TGTGCCAGCAGGTCTTACGGGACAGGGGGGGGTTACGAGCAGTACTTC
CDR3aa: CASRSYGTGGGYEQYF
v_gene: TRBV28
len: 16
abundance: -
d_gene: TRBD1
j_gene: TRBJ2-7

CDR3nt: TGCGCCAGCAGCTTGGAAGGGACAGGGGATTCACCCCCCCACTTT
CDR3aa: CASSLEGTGDSPPHF
v_gene: TRBV5-1
len: 15
abundance: -
d_gene: TRBD1
j_gene: TRBJ1-6

CDR3nt: TGCAGTGCTGCCAATTCCGGGACCTCTCCTGGGACAGATACGCAGTATTTT
CDR3aa: CSAANSGTSPGTDTQYF
v_gene: TRBV20-1
len: 17
abundance: -
d_gene: -
j_gene: TRBJ2-3

CDR3nt: TGTGCCAGCAGTTACGCTCAGAACTATGGCTACACCTTC
CDR3aa: CASSYAQNYGYTF
v_gene: TRBV6-6
len: 13
abundance: few
d_gene: -
j_gene: TRBJ1-2

CDR3nt: TGTGCCAGCAGTTCTGGGGGGGGGCCTGGAAACACCATATATTTT
CDR3aa: CASSSGGGPGNTIYF
v_gene: TRBV7-9
len: 15
abundance: -
d_gene: -
j_gene: TRBJ1-3

CDR3nt: TGTGCCAGCAGATTCCTAGGGGTGGGCAATGAGCAGTTCTTC
CDR3aa: CASRFLGVGNEQFF
v_gene: TRBV6-5
len: 14
abundance: few
d_gene: -
j_gene: TRBJ2-1

CDR3nt: TGCGCCAGCAGCCAAGAGGCGGCTAGCTCTGGAAACACCATATATTTT
CDR3aa: CASSQEAASSGNTIYF
v_gene: TRBV4-1
len: 16
abundance: -
d_gene: -
j_gene: TRBJ1-3

CDR3nt: TGTGCCAGCATCGGGGCAGACCTTCGTGGCTACACCTTC
CDR3aa: CASIGADLRGYTF
v_gene: TRBV2
len: 13
abundance: few
d_gene: -
j_gene: TRBJ1-2

CDR3nt: TGTGCCAGCAGCTTAGCGCTGACTAGCGGGGGGGCACAGGAGGGCCAGTACTTC
CDR3aa: CASSLALTSGGAQEGQYF
v_gene: TRBV7-2
len: 18
abundance: -
d_gene: TRBD2
j_gene: TRBJ2-7

CDR3nt: TGTGCCAGCAGCTTAGGGCAGTACTCTGGGGCCAACGTCCTGACTTTC
CDR3aa: CASSLGQYSGANVLTF
v_gene: TRBV11-2
len: 16
abundance: few
d_gene: -
j_gene: TRBJ2-6

CDR3nt: TGTGCCAGCAGCTCGGGACTAGCGGGAATCGCAGATACGCAGTATTTT
CDR3aa: CASSSGLAGIADTQYF
v_gene: TRBV11-3
len: 16
abundance: -
d_gene: TRBD2
j_gene: TRBJ2-3

CDR3nt: TGTGCCAGCAGCTTAAGTACAGGAGGACTGTTTTTT
CDR3aa: CASSLSTGGLFF
v_gene: TRBV11-2
len: 12
abundance: -
d_gene: -
j_gene: TRBJ1-4

CDR3nt: TGTGCCAGCAGTTTAAGGGCGCCTCGGACAGGTTCTAGCACAGATACGCAGTATTTT
CDR3aa: CASSLRAPRTGSSTDTQYF
v_gene: TRBV28
len: 19
abundance: few
d_gene: TRBD1
j_gene: TRBJ2-3

CDR3nt: TGTGCCAGCAGCTCGGTAGGGAGGGACTACGAGCAGTACTTC
CDR3aa: CASSSVGRDYEQYF
v_gene: TRBV12-3/TRBV12-4
len: 14
abundance: few
d_gene: TRBD2
j_gene: TRBJ2-7